These 24 T cell receptor beta chains came from one sample sequenced in a study of cytomegalovirus exposure and HLA in healthy donors (dated by TCRdb to 2015 to 2018). Libraries were built with the immunoSEQ multiplex PCR assay. The multiplex PCR relied on a mix of 60 forward primers for TCR Vbeta segments and 13 reverse primers for TCR Jbeta segments. Entries here come from immuneACCESS through TCRdb and include only in-frame sequences with V and J called. Some clones fail to appear in such tables; in the studies checked, an unresolved V gene covers under half of the shortfall, and the cause of the remainder is unknown. The sample profile shows some 130,000 clones; about 81% of them were found once. Together, the top ten hold about 6.4% of the sample. Specimen: PBMCs. All receptors come from a man aged 30-40 years in good health and CMV-seronegative.

V and J are TRBV6-5 and TRBJ2-7; maybe TRBD1 (6 bases). CDR1 MNHEY and CDR2 SVGAGI come from the germline V gene. V was trimmed by 6 bases and J by 2 bases, leaving 11 bases between them. The CDR3 contains 13 residues. Here the CDR3 DNA reads TGTGCCAGCAGGTCGGACAGAACCTACGAGCAGTACTTC. Translated, it gives CASRSDRTYEQYF.

This chain joins TRBV2 and TRBJ1-5; D not resolved. Germline-derived CDR1 and CDR2 are SNHLY and FYNNEI. The CDR3 sequence is 15 residues long. V was cut by 5 bases and J by 6 bases, with 17 bases left in between. The DNA for the CDR3 is TGTGCCAGCAGTCGTGAATTCCTAGATGGTCAGCCCCAGCATTTT. Protein sequence: CASSREFLDGQPQHF.

This rearrangement joins TRBV9 to TRBJ2-5; a possible D gene is TRBD2 (6 bases). CDR1 and CDR2 from the germline V gene are SGDLS and YYNGEE. The V end lost 2 bases, the J end lost 0 bases, and 8 bases lay between the germline ends. CDR3 length: 14 residues. The CDR3 DNA reads as TGTGCCAGCAGCGTTAGCGGCGACCAAGAGACCCAGTACTTC. Amino acids: CASSVSGDQETQYF.

The V call is TRBV4-1, the J call TRBJ1-4; 9 bases are a match to TRBD1. The germline V gene encodes CDR1 MGHRA and CDR2 YSYEKL. The ends lost 5 bases at V and 4 bases at J; junction bases unmatched: 5. The CDR3 runs to 15 residues. CDR3 protein: CASSDGQGFNEKLFF. The CDR3 bases are TGCGCCAGCAGCGATGGACAGGGGTTTAATGAAAAACTGTTTTTT.

The chain is built from TRBV5-1 and TRBJ2-1, with 10 bases identical to TRBD1. Germline V lookup: CDR1 SGHRS, CDR2 YFSETQ. V shed 3 bases and J 9 bases; nucleotides not matched to a gene: 6. The CDR3 has 14 amino acids. The CDR3 DNA reads TGCGCCAGCAGCTCGGGACAGGGGATCAGTGAGCAGTTCTTC. Translation gives CASSSGQGISEQFF.

The chain joins TRBV28 to TRBJ1-5; maybe TRBD1 (6 bases). V lost 5 bases and J lost 6, with 14 bases in between. This CDR3 has 14 amino acids. Germline CDR1 MDHEN, CDR2 SYDVKM. CDR3 amino acids: CASSIPPGAQPQHF. In DNA, the CDR3 is TGTGCCAGCAGTATACCTCCAGGGGCTCAGCCCCAGCATTTT.

The chain is built from TRBV7-9 and TRBJ1-4, with a possible D match to TRBD1 (6 bases). V was shortened by 5 bases and J by 3 bases, with 16 bases between the two germline ends. This CDR3 region has 16 residues. The germline V gene has CDR1 SEHNR and CDR2 FQNEAQ (reference sequence). CDR3 sequence reads: CASSIYGQTANEKLFF. DNA of the CDR3: TGTGCCAGCAGCATCTACGGACAGACAGCTAATGAAAAACTGTTTTTT.

The rearrangement uses TRBV7-7 and TRBJ2-2; D remains unclear. Per germline, CDR1 SSHAT and CDR2 FNYEAQ (reference sequence). V was pared by 4 bases and J by 1 base, with 10 bases between. This CDR3 contains 15 residues. The CDR3 here is CASSYRGLNTGELFF. The CDR3 region has the DNA TGTGCCAGCAGCTACCGTGGCCTGAACACCGGGGAGCTGTTTTTT. The entire variable domain, with the rest obtained from reference TRBV7-7 and TRBJ2-2, is as follows: GAGVSQSPRYKVTKRGQDVTLRCDPISSHATLYWYQQALGQGPEFLTYFNYEAQPDKSGLPSDRFSAERPEGSISTLTIQRTEQRDSAMYRCASSYRGLNTGELFFGEGSRLTVL.

The chain is built from TRBV2 and TRBJ2-7; maybe TRBD1 (5 bases). With 3 bases removed from V and 6 bases from J, the gap between germline ends came to 15 bases. Germline V gives CDR1 SNHLY, CDR2 FYNNEI. The CDR3 length is 14 residues. The CDR3 loop is CASSDDPRVSEQYF. In DNA, the CDR3 is TGTGCCAGCAGTGATGACCCCAGGGTCTCCGAGCAGTACTTC.

The chain recombines TRBV25-1 with TRBJ1-1; D may be TRBD1 (6 bases). V shed 3 bases and J shed 4 bases, with 12 bases lying between them. The CDR3 totals 14 residues. The germline gives CDR1 MGHDK, CDR2 SYGVNS. CDR3 DNA: TGTGCCAGCAGTGAGACACAGGGAATCACTGAAGCTTTCTTT. Translating gives CASSETQGITEAFF.

The chain links TRBV11-3 to TRBJ1-1; D perhaps matches TRBD1 (5 bases). V was shortened by 3 bases and J by 3 bases, with 8 bases between the two germline ends. The CDR3 runs to 13 residues. In germline, CDR1 is SGHNT, CDR2 YENEEA. In nucleotides, the CDR3 is TGTGCCAGCAGCTTTCGACAGTACACTGAAGCTTTCTTT. Translation gives CASSFRQYTEAFF.

This chain's CDR3 is CASRTTSGGAFF. The CDR3 nucleotides are TGTGCCAGCAGAACGACTAGCGGGGGTGCGTTCTTC. The chain employs TRBV27 and TRBJ2-1, with 12 nucleotides matching TRBD2. V lost 6 bases and J lost 15; bases outside the gene matches: 6. The CDR3 consists of 12 residues. Germline lookup yields CDR1 MNHEY and CDR2 SMNVEV (reference sequence).

The chain combines TRBV27 with TRBJ2-3; D perhaps matches TRBD2 (5 bases). Germline CDR1 and CDR2: MNHEY and SMNVEV (reference sequence). V was shortened by 10 bases and J by 11 bases, with 22 bases between the two germline ends. The CDR3 consists of 13 residues. CDR3 bases: TGTGCCACTGGCTTCTTGACGGGATCTATGCAGTATTTT. It codes for CATGFLTGSMQYF.

The chain employs TRBV5-4 and TRBJ1-2; TRBD1 matches at 7 bases. This CDR3 is 14 amino acids long. Germline assignment: CDR1 SGHNT and CDR2 YYREEE (reference sequence). After removal of 5 bases from V and 8 bases from J, the junction contained 12 bases not matched to a gene. CDR3 bases: TGTGCCAGCAGACTGGGACAGACCAGGCCCGGCTACACCTTC. This translates into CASRLGQTRPGYTF.

This clone was counted a few times. The CDR3 DNA is TGTGCCAGCAGCTCATTCCCCGGGACAGCGGGCACTGAAGCTTTCTTT. Translated: CASSSFPGTAGTEAFF. The chain uses TRBV28 and TRBJ1-1; TRBD1 matches 7 bases. Germline lookup yields CDR1 MDHEN and CDR2 SYDVKM. This CDR3 has 16 residues. After removal of 6 bases from V and 4 bases from J, the junction contained 14 bases not matched to a gene.

V gene TRBV5-1 combines with J gene TRBJ2-5; D may be TRBD1 (6 bases). This CDR3 has 14 amino acids. V lost 3 bases and J 5 bases, leaving 14 bases between the germline ends. Germline V lookup: CDR1 SGHRS, CDR2 YFSETQ. The CDR3 DNA sequence: TGCGCCAGCAGCTCCCCCAGGGGCGGGGAGACCCAGTACTTC. Protein: CASSSPRGGETQYF.

The rearrangement uses TRBV6-1 and TRBJ1-4; maybe TRBD1 (6 bases). This CDR3 has 15 amino acids. Germline CDR1 is MNHNS and CDR2 is SASEGT. V shed 1 base and J shed 5 bases, with 11 bases lying between them. The CDR3 loop is CASSEVGAVNEKLFF. The CDR3 nucleotides read TGTGCCAGCAGTGAAGTGGGGGCCGTAAATGAAAAACTGTTTTTT.

This clone was seen only a few times. This sequence joins TRBV18 and TRBJ2-3; D unclear. CDR1 is KGHSH and CDR2 is LQKENI in the germline V gene. V lost 0 bases and J 4 bases, leaving 8 bases between the germline ends. This CDR3 contains 14 residues. CDR3 region: CASSPPTWSDTQYF. As DNA, the CDR3 is TGTGCCAGCTCACCACCGACATGGTCAGATACGCAGTATTTT.

Remarks on this clone: The sample contains more than one DNA sequence encoding this CDR3. The chain uses TRBV7-9 and TRBJ1-5, with D possibly TRBD1 on 6 matching bases. Germline CDR1 is SEHNR and CDR2 is FQNEAQ (reference sequence). Trimming removed 2 bases at V and 1 base at J, with 6 bases between. This CDR3 spans 14 amino acids. DNA for the CDR3: TGTGCCAGCAGCTTACAGGGGAGCAATCAGCCCCAGCATTTT. It yields the protein CASSLQGSNQPQHF.

As regards this clone: Different DNA sequences within this sample yield the same CDR3. The genes are TRBV11-3 and TRBJ1-1; 8 bases fit TRBD1. The V gene's germline CDR1 is SGHNT and CDR2 YENEEA. The CDR3 consists of 14 residues. The trim removed 5 bases at V and 1 base at J, leaving 3 bases unmatched. The CDR3 reads CASSRGQGNTEAFF. The CDR3 nucleotides are TGTGCCAGCAGCCGCGGACAGGGGAACACTGAAGCTTTCTTT.

The chain has TRBV6-5 and TRBJ2-2; D is possibly TRBD1 (5 bases). This CDR3 region has 13 residues. V lost 6 bases and J lost 8, with 13 bases in between. From germline, CDR1 is MNHEY and CDR2 SVGAGI. CDR3 in DNA: TGTGCCAGCAGGTTCGGTCAGGGAGGGGAGCTGTTTTTT. Amino acid sequence: CASRFGQGGELFF.

The J gene is TRBJ2-5, the V gene TRBV6-1; D is perhaps TRBD2 (6 bases). The J call may not be correct, given that the DNA end is closer to TRBJ2-7. Germline V gene data show CDR1 as MNHNS and CDR2 as SASEGT. The length of the CDR3 is 13 residues. The CDR3 DNA sequence: TGTGCCAGCAGTGGACTAGGGGATCGCGAGCAGTACTTC. Residues: CASSGLGDREQYF.

This clone was observed a handful of times. This chain links TRBV11-2 with TRBJ1-1; 8 bases align to TRBD1. Germline values: CDR1 SGHAT, CDR2 FQNNGV. V lost 4 bases to trimming and J lost 2 bases; unmatched junction nucleotides: 6. The CDR3 runs to 15 residues. CDR3 bases: TGTGCCAGCAGCTCCTTCAGGGGGCATAACACTGAAGCTTTCTTT. Encoded protein: CASSSFRGHNTEAFF. Full variable domain (remainder filled in from reference TRBV11-2 and TRBJ1-1): EAGVAQSPRYKIIEKRQSVAFWCNPISGHATLYWYQQILGQGPKLLIQFQNNGVVDDSQLPKDRFSAERLKGVDSTLKIQPAKLEDSAVYLCASSSFRGHNTEAFFGQGTRLTVV.

The chain carries TRBV9 and TRBJ2-7; the match to TRBD1 covers 7 bases. V trimming: 0 bases; J trimming: 0 bases; junction bases outside the gene matches: 3. Germline V gene sequence: CDR1 SGDLS, CDR2 YYNGEE. CDR3 length: 15 residues. CDR3 DNA: TGTGCCAGCAGCGTAGACAGGGGCGGCTCCTACGAGCAGTACTTC. Translating gives CASSVDRGGSYEQYF.